This T cell receptor (beta chain) was retrieved from a study of Graves' ophthalmopathy and Graves' hyperthyroidism. For the study at large: A follow-up of 18 months without ophthalmopathy meant that hyperthyroidism was stable. Study-level points and caveats: Both an approximately 68% sensitivity and a 72.22% specificity characterized the model's predictions of ophthalmopathy progression. The blood repertoire also included most expanded thyroid clonotypes above 0.001 frequency.

Scientists amplified the TCR beta CDR3 regions from RNA transcripts. Scientists carried out first-round RT-PCR using HTBI primers and then a second-round multiplex PCR. One entry per CDR3 protein results from TCRdb running MiXCR on the multiplex PCR reads. In the table there are some 1.1 million distinct CDR3 sequences, approximately 35% of which are singletons. The CDR3 length is 15 residues. CDR1 is DFQATT, CDR2 SNEGSKA, per germline (reference sequence). The V and J ends lost 7 bases and 2 bases, in that order; junction bases with no gene match: 12. Comment on this clonotype: Its antigen is as yet unknown.

The receptor was derived from an adult man with Graves' hyperthyroidism. What was sequenced was peripheral blood or thyroid tissue (not recorded which). The genes are TRBV20-1 and TRBJ2-3, with 7 bases aligning to TRBD2. The CDR3 loop reads CSGQTQAGNTDTQYF. In nucleotides, the CDR3 is TGCAGTGGGCAGACCCAAGCGGGGAACACAGATACGCAGTATTTT.